This T cell receptor beta chain emerged from a study of beta chain features in type 1 diabetes (dated by TCRdb to the late 2010s). Regarding the study in general: No differences in mean age, gender distribution, total cell number or subset yield were found between patients and healthy donors. A total of under 140,000,000 sorted cells were examined across all samples, and the number of cells per subset was strongly correlated with RNA yield. The study compared TCRB repertoires of sorted circulating CD4+ T cell subsets between recently diagnosed type 1 diabetes patients and matched healthy donors. Regulatory and stem cell-like memory subsets were isolated from only 8 patients and 8 healthy donors, whereas naive and central memory subsets came from all 28 donors. The paper as a whole reports these results and caveats: Sequencing cDNA rather than genomic DNA could over-represent highly expressing activated cells, although activation and CD3 levels did not differ between groups. In all four CD4+ subsets, TCRB CDR3 length was moderately but significantly shorter in type 1 diabetes patients. Fewer insertions and more nucleotide deletions at VDJ recombination sites were observed in patients with type 1 diabetes, implying thymic rearrangement abnormalities. HLA sub-analyses involved small numbers of individuals, so any influence of HLA type on TCRB rearrangement remained unresolved. Shorter templates might have been favored by PCR, but patient and control samples were amplified and corrected together, so both groups would have been affected equally by any skew. The naive, central memory and regulatory TCRB repertoires appeared to resemble one another more closely among patients than among healthy donors.

A single peripheral blood draw of about 120 mL on average was collected from each donor into heparinised tubes. A BD FACSAria II and a panel including CD45RO, CCR7, CD25, CD127, CD95 and CD27 were used to sort naive, central memory, regulatory and stem cell-like memory CD4+ T cells. A purity above 98% was achieved for all sorted populations. Right away, PBMCs were isolated by Lymphoprep density gradient centrifugation and were stained directly, with no culture step. To minimize batch effects, samples were stained and sorted in pairs, one healthy donor with one patient per experiment. Regarding this clone: The specificity of this receptor is unknown. The sample holds no much larger clone one base away, and base qualities are not on file.

The High Capacity cDNA Reverse Transcription Kit was used to reverse transcribe all of the isolated RNA, meaning that expressed TCRB transcripts were what got sequenced. Deep immunoSEQ sequencing was applied to naive, central memory and regulatory T cell samples, giving an average of roughly 3.6 million total reads per sample. Sorted cells were lysed in RLT buffer, and RNA was extracted using DNase-treated RNeasy Micro or Mini kits according to cell number. Each cell subset was processed on its own to prevent cross-contamination, while patient and healthy donor samples were processed together. Using the immunoSEQ multiplex PCR, TCRB sequences were amplified from cDNA into 87-bp fragments spanning the CDR3 region. Amplicons were sequenced on the Illumina HiSeq platform. Regarding the original processing steps: PCR bias was computationally corrected using synthetic template baselines, reads within Hamming distance 2 were collapsed, and singletons that could not be merged were discarded. By aligning reads against IMGT, V, D and J genes, CDR3 length, and insertions or deletions at six rearrangement sites were assigned. Within each subset, clonotype counts were normalized to the number of sorted cells before true diversity and Gini coefficients were calculated with the tcR R package. The overlap coefficient, calculated on TCRB nucleotide sequences, was used to quantify repertoire sharing. As a proxy for the pre-selection repertoire, out-of-frame TCRB sequences from naive cells were analyzed. TCRdb limited this immuneACCESS table to in-frame rearrangements with V and J called. A share of clones is missing; checked studies link under half to unresolved V genes, and the rest is unexplained. That table is the source of V, J and clone size, and D and trimming were worked out from the DNA. Across this sample there are 350,000 to 400,000 clones, with approximately 15% seen only once. The top ten clones comprise approximately 0.019% of the sample.

The CDR3 runs 16 residues from the cysteine to the phenylalanine. Only CDR3 DNA remains: 48 bases, in frame from the first base. Reading the germline V gene (reference sequence) gives CDR1 GTSNPN and CDR2 SVGIG. Germline trimming amounts to 6 bases on V and 8 bases on J, with 14 as the count of junction bases outside the gene matches. The rearranged segments are TRBV30 and TRBJ2-1; TRBD2 lines up with 12 middle nucleotides. The sequencing sample was made of naive CD4+ T cells from blood. The cell subset or site label here, explained by the study, means: true naive CD4+ T cells. The TCR was taken from a woman aged 18 to 35 in good health. The DNA sequence is given as TGTGCCTGCCCGAGGGGTCCGACTAGCGGGAGTTATGAGCAGTTCTTC. Its translation is CACPRGPTSGSYEQFF.